Listed below are T cell receptor beta chains from one sample, sequenced in a study of blood T cell repertoires in COVID-19. The repertoire was sequenced with immunoSEQ multiplex PCR; TCRdb's copy has only in-frame clones and lacks some. The sample records around 190,000 clones, about four fifths being singletons. Source material: peripheral blood. These receptors all come from a man aged 60 to 75 with acute or convalescent COVID-19. CDR3s include the opening cysteine and the closing phenylalanine or tryptophan. Fields, in order: D gene, J gene, V gene, clone size, CDR3 DNA, CDR3 protein. A D gene is named only where the DNA matches it firmly. Some rows have no size entry. The others give once, few or many, or a class for an expanded clone.

TRBD1 TRBJ2-3 TRBV19 . TGTGCCAGTAGTGGGCCCAGACAGGGTTCGGCAGATACGCAGTATTTT CASSGPRQGSADTQYF
. TRBJ1-1 TRBV6-5 . TGTGCCAGCAGGGCAGGGGTGGCCACTGAAGCTTTCTTT CASRAGVATEAFF
. TRBJ2-3 TRBV4-1 . TGCGCCAGCAGCCAAGTGTGGGGGCAGAGCACAGATACGCAGTATTTT CASSQVWGQSTDTQYF
. TRBJ2-5 TRBV21-1 . TGTGCCAGCAGCACCTCGGACAGGGGGCAGGGGGAGACCCAGTACTTC CASSTSDRGQGETQYF
TRBD1 TRBJ1-2 TRBV24-1 few TGTGCCACCAGTGATACCTCCGGGACAGGGGGCGGCTACACCTTC CATSDTSGTGGGYTF
. TRBJ1-1 TRBV7-9 . TGTGCCAGCAGCTTAGCCTGGAACACTGAAGCTTTCTTT CASSLAWNTEAFF
. TRBJ2-1 TRBV30 . TGTGCCTGGAGTTTAGGAGGCGGGGTATATGGGCAGTTCTTC CAWSLGGGVYGQFF
. TRBJ1-1 TRBV28 . TGTGCCAGCAGTTTGACAGGATCTTCCACTGAAGCTTTCTTT CASSLTGSSTEAFF
. TRBJ1-5 TRBV2 . TGTGCCAGCAGTGAACAGGGTAGCAATCAGCCCCAGCATTTT CASSEQGSNQPQHF
. TRBJ1-5 TRBV10-2 . TGCGCCAGCAGTGAGGGCCGTGGTAATCAGCCCCAGCATTTT CASSEGRGNQPQHF
. TRBJ1-4 TRBV4-3 . TGCGCCAGCAGCCCCCGATCCGATGCGGAGAATGAAAAACTGTTTTTT CASSPRSDAENEKLFF
TRBD1 TRBJ2-6 TRBV19 . TGTGCCAGTAGTATAGGGACAGGGGCCGGGGCCAACGTCCTGACTTTC CASSIGTGAGANVLTF
. TRBJ2-7 TRBV5-6 . TGTGCCAGCAGCTTAGACAGGACCTACGAGCAGTACTTC CASSLDRTYEQYF
TRBD2 TRBJ2-1 TRBV4-1 . TGCGCCAGCAGCCAAGTTCGACTAGCGGTCTACAATGAGCAGTTCTTC CASSQVRLAVYNEQFF
. TRBJ1-3 TRBV9 once TGTGCCAGCAGCACGCAGGGGATCTCTGGAAACACCATATATTTT CASSTQGISGNTIYF
. TRBJ1-1 TRBV5-6 . TGTGCCAGCAGCTTATTTCAGGGATTGGTAGCTTTCTTT CASSLFQGLVAFF
. TRBJ1-5 TRBV21-1 . TGTGCCAGCAGCAATCGGAGCAATCAGCCCCAGCATTTT CASSNRSNQPQHF
TRBD2 TRBJ2-3 TRBV6-6 . TGTGCCAGCAGGCTCCCGGGACTAGCGGGAAATACGCAGTATTTT CASRLPGLAGNTQYF
. TRBJ1-1 TRBV12-3/TRBV12-4 . TGTGCCAGCAGCTTACAGGGGAACACTGAAGCTTTCTTT CASSLQGNTEAFF
TRBD1 TRBJ1-1 TRBV6-5 . TGTGCCAGCAGTTACTCCCCGACAGGGGACACTGAAGCTTTCTTT CASSYSPTGDTEAFF
TRBD2 TRBJ2-7 TRBV7-9 . TGTGCCAGCAGTCTGCTAGCGGGAGCGTCCTACGAGCAGTACTTC CASSLLAGASYEQYF
TRBD2 TRBJ2-1 TRBV12-5 . TGTGCTAGTGGCCAGACTAGCGGGAGAGTTGTTCGCAATGAGCAGTTCTTC CASGQTSGRVVRNEQFF
. TRBJ1-1 TRBV5-1 . TGCGCCAGCAGCTTGGACGGGACTGAAGCTTTCTTT CASSLDGTEAFF
TRBD1 TRBJ1-4 TRBV15 . TGTGCCACCAGCAGAGGCCTAACCCGGGACAGGTTCGTCGAACTGTTTTTT CATSRGLTRDRFVELFF
. TRBJ1-2 TRBV5-6 few TGTGCCAGCAGCCGGGCCAAAAGGGAGGGCTACACCTTC CASSRAKREGYTF
. TRBJ2-5 TRBV28 . TGTGCCAGCAGTGGGGCTACCCAAGAGACCCAGTACTTC CASSGATQETQYF
. TRBJ2-1 TRBV5-1 . TGCGCCAGCAGCTTGGTTGCGTCCACCTACAATGAGCAGTTCTTC CASSLVASTYNEQFF
TRBD1 TRBJ1-2 TRBV9 . TGTGCCAGCAGCGTCTCAGGGGGGAGCTACACCTTC CASSVSGGSYTF
. TRBJ2-7 TRBV11-2 . TGTGCCAGCAGCTCCGTCAGGGGAAGCTCCTACGAGCAGTACTTC CASSSVRGSSYEQYF
TRBD1 TRBJ1-1 TRBV3-1/TRBV3-2 . TGTGCCAGCAGCCAACGACAGGGTGATGAAGCTTTCTTT CASSQRQGDEAFF
TRBD1 TRBJ2-6 TRBV7-8 once TGTGCCAGCAGCCTCGAAAACAGGGGGTTAAGGGGGGCCAACGTCCTGACTTTC CASSLENRGLRGANVLTF
TRBD1 TRBJ1-5 TRBV2 . TGTGCCAGCAGGGAGGACAGGGGTCAGCCCCAGCATTTT CASREDRGQPQHF
. TRBJ1-2 TRBV25-1 . TGTGCCAGCAGTGATCCTACGGGGGTCGATGGCTACACCTTC CASSDPTGVDGYTF
. TRBJ1-3 TRBV5-1 . TGCGCCAGCAGCTCGGACAGTTTCTCTGGAAACACCATATATTTT CASSSDSFSGNTIYF
. TRBJ1-1 TRBV19 . TGTGCCAGTATTGAGGAGGGGAGAGGGAACACTGAAGCTTTCTTT CASIEEGRGNTEAFF
. TRBJ1-2 TRBV6-5 . TGTGCCAGCAGTTTCTCCAGGGTGGCGGACTATGGCTACACCTTC CASSFSRVADYGYTF
TRBD2 TRBJ2-7 TRBV28 . TGTGCCAGCGGTACTAGCGGCCTCTACGAGCAGTACTTC CASGTSGLYEQYF
TRBD2 TRBJ2-1 TRBV6-5 . TGTGCCAGCTGGGTAGCGGGAGTGGTTGAGCAGTTCTTC CASWVAGVVEQFF
. TRBJ2-6 TRBV18 few TGTGCCAGCTCACCAATATCGGCGGCCAACTCTGGGGCCAACGTCCTGACTTTC CASSPISAANSGANVLTF
. TRBJ1-2 TRBV6-5 once TGTGCCAGCTCCCAGGGGTCCGGCTACACCTTC CASSQGSGYTF
. TRBJ2-3 TRBV24-1 . TGTGCCACCAGTGATTACCCCCCTGGCGGCTACACGCAGTATTTT CATSDYPPGGYTQYF